These 24 T cell receptor beta chains share one sample of origin, sequenced in a study of spatial heterogeneity in lung cancer. The study's findings and limits: Mutation tallies in tumors tracked expanded intratumoral alpha and beta TCR counts.

TCRdb itself ran the 5' RACE reads through MiXCR, one entry per CDR3 protein. Of 16,000 or so distinct CDR3 sequences in the sample, about 6.5% were seen once. No antigen is known for these receptors. As to time point: sample taken at primary tumor resection. The sequencing here drew on lung tumor tissue, taken at surgery. The receptor source for this set is a female donor with early-stage non-small cell lung cancer.

This clonotype appeared many times. V gene TRBV18 combines with J gene TRBJ1-6; 10 nucleotides line up with TRBD1. Germline trimming cut 3 bases from V and 10 bases from J; bases unmatched to any gene: 0. Germline CDR1 reads KGHSH; CDR2 reads LQKENI. This CDR3 is built from 13 residues. In DNA, the CDR3 is TGTGCCAGCTCACCGGGACAGGGGTCACCCCTCCACTTT. The encoded protein is CASSPGQGSPLHF. Complete variable domain (other parts from reference TRBV18 and TRBJ1-6): NAGVMQNPRHLVRRRGQEARLRCSPMKGHSHVYWYRQLPEEGLKFMVYLQKENIIDESGMPKERFSAEFPKEGPSILRIQQVVRGDSAAYFCASSPGQGSPLHFGNGTRLTVT.

This clonotype was counted many times. V usage is TRBV10-3 and J usage is TRBJ2-5, with TRBD1 identical over 10 bases. This CDR3 has 13 amino acids. J was trimmed by 4 bases and V by 7 bases; bases with no gene match: 3. Per the germline V gene, CDR1 is ENHRY and CDR2 is SYGVKD. The chain's CDR3 is CAIKGQGGETQYF. The CDR3 DNA is TGTGCCATCAAAGGACAGGGGGGAGAGACCCAGTACTTC.

The sample holds a few counts of this clonotype. The chain links TRBV20-1 to TRBJ2-5; 10 nucleotides line up with TRBD2. The ends lost 4 bases at V and 4 bases at J; junction bases unmatched: 12. Germline CDR1 and CDR2: DFQATT and SNEGSKA (reference sequence). The CDR3 is made up of 16 amino acids. CDR3 residues: CSAIAAASGGRETQYF. CDR3 in DNA: TGCAGTGCTATAGCTGCCGCTAGCGGGGGCCGAGAGACCCAGTACTTC.

This clonotype was seen at least ten times. The gene calls are TRBV4-1 and TRBJ2-3; D perhaps matches TRBD2 (6 bases). V lost 0 bases, J lost 4 bases, and 23 bases lay in between. CDR1 MGHRA and CDR2 YSYEKL come from the germline V gene. CDR3 length: 19 residues. The DNA of the CDR3 is TGCGCCAGCAGCCAAGACTTGGGGATCTTAGAGGGGAGGCCAGATACGCAGTATTTT. Protein: CASSQDLGILEGRPDTQYF.

This clonotype was seen many times. CDR3 protein: CASSLPGLAGGTSQFF. The CDR3 DNA follows: TGTGCCAGCAGCTTACCGGGACTAGCGGGGGGAACCTCCCAGTTCTTC. This chain joins TRBV7-2 and TRBJ2-1, with 15 positions matching TRBD2. J gave up 13 bases and V 2 bases, and 9 bases lay outside the gene matches. CDR1 and CDR2 (germline): SGHTA, FQGNSA. This CDR3 is 16 amino acids long.

This clonotype has at least ten counts. V and J are TRBV18 and TRBJ1-5, with D possibly being TRBD1 (5 bases). V was pared by 5 bases and J by 2 bases, with 10 bases between. The CDR3 is 14 residues long. Germline CDR1 and CDR2: KGHSH and LQKENI. CDR3 coding DNA: TGTGCCAGCTCATCGGGGGTTGGCAATCAGCCCCAGCATTTT. Protein product: CASSSGVGNQPQHF.

This clonotype has ten or more counts. V usage is TRBV6-6 and J usage is TRBJ1-4; D possibly corresponds to TRBD1 (6 bases). Germline CDR1 is MNHNY and CDR2 is SVGAGI (reference sequence). The CDR3 contains 14 residues. The V and J ends lost 8 bases and 8 bases respectively, with 18 bases between them. The CDR3 region is CASVLLGGKEKLFF. For the CDR3, the DNA is TGTGCCAGCGTACTTCTCGGGGGCAAGGAAAAACTGTTTTTT.

This clonotype was found many times. The chain carries TRBV2 and TRBJ2-7; 13 nucleotides match TRBD2. With 10 bases clipped from V and 4 bases from J, the junction kept 4 bases outside the gene matches. The CDR3 length is 13 residues. Germline V gene sequence: CDR1 SNHLY, CDR2 FYNNEI. The CDR3 DNA is TGTGCCATTCTACTAGCGGGGGGGTACGAGCAGTACTTC. Its translation: CAILLAGGYEQYF. Full variable domain (missing parts from reference TRBV2 and TRBJ2-7): EPEVTQTPSHQVTQMGQEVILRCVPISNHLYFYWYRQILGQKVEFLVSFYNNEISEKSEIFDDQFSVERPDGSNFTLKIRSTKLEDSAMYFCAILLAGGYEQYFGPGTRLTVT.

This clonotype is termed medium-sized. The rearrangement uses TRBV28 and TRBJ1-2; TRBD1 matches at 8 bases. V lost 7 bases and J lost 4; bases outside the gene matches: 11. This CDR3 is 15 amino acids long. Germline-derived CDR1 and CDR2 are MDHEN and SYDVKM. The CDR3 sequence is CASTLYRGQGYGYTF. The CDR3 DNA reads as TGTGCCAGCACCCTTTATAGAGGACAGGGCTATGGCTACACCTTC.

This clonotype occurred many times. The chain uses TRBV20-1 and TRBJ1-1, with D uncertain. Germline values: CDR1 DFQATT, CDR2 SNEGSKA (reference sequence). With 3 bases removed from V and 4 bases from J, the gap between germline ends came to 6 bases. The CDR3 contains 11 residues. The CDR3 loop is CSASLITEAFF. CDR3 in DNA: TGCAGTGCTAGCTTAATCACTGAAGCTTTCTTT.

This clonotype has at least ten counts. The V call is TRBV5-1, the J call TRBJ2-2, with D perhaps TRBD1 (6 bases). V lost 4 bases, J lost 4 bases, and 17 bases lay in between. Germline-derived CDR1 and CDR2 are SGHRS and YFSETQ. The CDR3 spans 16 residues. CDR3 DNA sequence: TGCGCCAGCAGCGGTTCCAGGGGATGGAGCACCGGGGAGCTGTTTTTT. Amino acid sequence: CASSGSRGWSTGELFF.

This clonotype was counted many times. The CDR3 nucleotides read TGTGCCAGCGGCGCCGGGAGCTTGACGTACTTC. It is translated as CASGAGSLTYF. The V gene is TRBV6-1, the J gene TRBJ2-7; a weak D match, TRBD2 (6 bases). V lost 8 bases and J lost 12, with 17 bases in between. Germline V gene lookup returns CDR1 MNHNS and CDR2 SASEGT. The CDR3 consists of 11 residues.

This clonotype has ten or more counts. The rearrangement joins TRBV6-5 to TRBJ1-4; D not resolved. Looked up from germline, CDR1 is MNHEY and CDR2 is SVGAGI. CDR3 length equals 15 residues. V gave up 4 bases and J gave up 6 bases, with 15 bases separating them. This CDR3 reads CASSWRPTGDEKLFF. The CDR3 bases are TGTGCCAGCAGTTGGAGACCGACTGGGGATGAAAAACTGTTTTTT.

This clonotype was found many times. The chain has TRBV7-2 and TRBJ2-1, with D perhaps given as TRBD1 or TRBD2 (6 bases each). This CDR3 region has 15 residues. Germline V lookup: CDR1 SGHTA, CDR2 FQGNSA. The V gene lost 1 base and the J gene lost 5 bases, with 12 bases spanning the gap. CDR3 coding DNA: TGTGCCAGCAGCTTAGTTTGGGGGGCTGACAATGAGCAGTTCTTC. Its translation: CASSLVWGADNEQFF.

By sample fraction, this clonotype is medium-sized (0.01 to 0.1%). The chain uses TRBV2 and TRBJ2-3, with D maybe TRBD1 (6 bases). The CDR3 spans 16 residues. Germline V lookup: CDR1 SNHLY, CDR2 FYNNEI. Trimming left V 2 bases short and J 2 bases short, with 14 bases between. Here the CDR3 reads CASSEIRGTATDTQYF. The CDR3 nucleotides read TGTGCCAGCAGTGAAATCAGGGGCACAGCCACAGATACGCAGTATTTT.

At least ten counts were recorded for this clonotype. This chain connects TRBV4-3 to TRBJ2-7; 7 bases match TRBD1. The germline V gene encodes CDR1 LGHNA and CDR2 YSLEER. There are 16 residues in the CDR3. V was clipped by 3 bases and J by 6 bases; unmatched bases: 14. CDR3 nucleotide sequence: TGCGCCAGCAGCCAGGAAGGACAGGCCCCTCTCGGCGAGCAGTACTTC. Its protein product is CASSQEGQAPLGEQYF.

This clonotype was counted ten times or more. This chain links TRBV3-1 with TRBJ1-6; perhaps TRBD1 as D (6 bases). Germline CDR1 and CDR2: LGHDT and YNNKEL (reference sequence). The CDR3 covers 13 residues. Trimming pared 4 bases from V and 17 bases from J, leaving 18 bases between. The CDR3 region is CASSLIDKGGIHF. Here the CDR3 DNA reads TGTGCCAGCAGCCTCATCGACAAGGGGGGCATCCACTTT.

This clonotype appeared a few times. V usage is TRBV24-1 and J usage is TRBJ2-5; D is perhaps TRBD1 (6 bases). CDR3 size: 16 residues. V was trimmed by 4 bases and J by 1 base, leaving 15 bases between them. The germline V gene has CDR1 KGHDR and CDR2 SFDVKD. Here the CDR3 DNA reads TGTGCCACCAGTGACCTCAGGGGCAAAATCCAAGAGACCCAGTACTTC. Amino acids: CATSDLRGKIQETQYF.

This clonotype was seen ten or more times. CDR3 in amino acids: CASSPRTGADTGELFF. The DNA for the CDR3 is TGCGCCAGCAGCCCCCGGACAGGGGCCGACACCGGGGAGCTGTTTTTT. The chain links TRBV5-1 to TRBJ2-2; TRBD1 matches at 9 bases. The V and J ends lost 4 bases and 3 bases, in that order; junction bases with no gene match: 7. The germline V gene encodes CDR1 SGHRS and CDR2 YFSETQ. This CDR3 spans 16 amino acids.

This clonotype occurred many times. This chain links TRBV5-1 with TRBJ1-5; no definite D call. Germline V gene data show CDR1 as SGHRS and CDR2 as YFSETQ. The CDR3 spans 15 residues. V was shortened by 0 bases and J by 2 bases, with 9 bases between the two germline ends. As DNA, the CDR3 is TGCGCCAGCAGCTTGGACAGCGTGGGCAATCAGCCCCAGCATTTT. This codes for CASSLDSVGNQPQHF.

This clonotype was detected a few times. The V gene is TRBV4-2, the J gene TRBJ2-2; D gene ambiguous. V lost 0 bases, J lost 1 base, and 18 bases lay in between. The CDR3 contains 19 residues. CDR1 is LGHNA, CDR2 YNFKEQ, per germline. The CDR3, as DNA: TGTGCCAGCAGCCAAGATGGGTGGAAGGGCGGTTGGAACACCGGGGAGCTGTTTTTT. Residues: CASSQDGWKGGWNTGELFF.

This clonotype was recorded at least ten times. CDR3 nucleotides: TGTGCCAGCAGCAATACTCGTCGAGGGGGCAATCAGCCCCAGCATTTT. It yields the protein CASSNTRRGGNQPQHF. The rearrangement links TRBV21-1 to TRBJ1-5; TRBD1 is the table's D call, not checked against the DNA. TRBV21-1 is designated a pseudogene. CDR3 length equals 16 residues.

Notes on this clonotype: A read error may explain this, as a much larger clone is one base away. This sequence joins TRBV12-3 or TRBV12-4 and TRBJ2-5, with D tentatively TRBD1 (6 bases). The V gene lost 9 bases and the J gene lost 3 bases, with 14 bases spanning the gap. CDR3 length: 13 residues. As DNA, the CDR3 is TGTGCCAGAAGTCCGGACAGTAAAGAGACCCAGTACTTC. It is translated as CARSPDSKETQYF.

This clonotype was seen many times. The V gene is TRBV2, the J gene TRBJ1-1, with D perhaps matching TRBD1 (5 bases). The V gene's germline CDR1 is SNHLY and CDR2 FYNNEI. V gave up 8 bases and J gave up 0 bases, with 7 bases separating them. The CDR3 is 12 residues long. The CDR3, as DNA: TGTGCCAGCGGAGGGGTGAACACTGAAGCTTTCTTT. Translation: CASGGVNTEAFF. The full variable domain, completed using reference TRBV2 and TRBJ1-1, is EPEVTQTPSHQVTQMGQEVILRCVPISNHLYFYWYRQILGQKVEFLVSFYNNEISEKSEIFDDQFSVERPDGSNFTLKIRSTKLEDSAMYFCASGGVNTEAFFGQGTRLTVV.